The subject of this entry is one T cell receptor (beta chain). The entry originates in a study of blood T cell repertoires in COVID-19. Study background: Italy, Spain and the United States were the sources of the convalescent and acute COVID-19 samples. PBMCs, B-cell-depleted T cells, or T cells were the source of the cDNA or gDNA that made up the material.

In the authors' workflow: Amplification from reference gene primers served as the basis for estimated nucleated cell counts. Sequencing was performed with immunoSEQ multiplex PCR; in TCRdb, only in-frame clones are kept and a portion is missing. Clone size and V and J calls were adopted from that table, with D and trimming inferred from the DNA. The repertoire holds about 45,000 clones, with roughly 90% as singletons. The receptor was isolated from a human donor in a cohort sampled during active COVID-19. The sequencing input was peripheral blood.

CDR3 protein: CASASGQGTYEQYF. The CDR3 DNA follows: TGTGCCAGCGCATCGGGACAGGGGACCTACGAGCAGTACTTC. V and J are TRBV6-5 and TRBJ2-7, with 10 positions matching TRBD1. Germline CDR1 reads MNHEY; CDR2 reads SVGAGI. The length of the CDR3 is 14 residues. V lost 8 bases to trimming and J lost 2 bases; unmatched junction nucleotides: 6.